The 29 T cell receptor beta chains presented below share a single source sample, sequenced in a study of OX40 agonist ivuxolimab in advanced cancers. Method: immunoSEQ multiplex PCR; TCRdb's copy keeps in-frame clones and lacks some. This sample has some 38,000 clones, with 80% to 90% found just once. Sequencing used CD4+ or CD8+ T cells sorted from blood, obtained in a trial of the OX40 agonist ivuxolimab. These receptors were obtained from an adult with an advanced solid tumor such as melanoma, head and neck, liver or kidney cancer.

This sequence joins TRBV28 and TRBJ2-7, with D perhaps given as TRBD1 or TRBD2 (5 bases each). CDR3 length equals 14 residues. Germline assignment: CDR1 MDHEN and CDR2 SYDVKM. V was shortened by 2 bases and J by 5 bases, with 13 bases between the two germline ends. Here the CDR3 DNA reads TGTGCCAGCAGTTTACCCCCCAGGGACCACGAGCAGTACTTC. It translates to CASSLPPRDHEQYF.

The rearrangement uses TRBV6-6 and TRBJ1-1, with D possibly TRBD1 on 5 matching bases. The CDR3 is 14 residues long. CDR1 is MNHNY, CDR2 SVGAGI, per germline (reference sequence). Trimming stripped 0 bases from V and 3 bases from J, with 8 bases between. The CDR3 coding sequence is TGTGCCAGCAGTTACTCGCGGGGGTACACTGAAGCTTTCTTT. It yields the protein CASSYSRGYTEAFF.

The chain joins TRBV5-6 to TRBJ2-1, with D tentatively TRBD2 (6 bases). CDR3 length: 14 amino acids. V dropped 7 bases and J dropped 1 base, with 12 bases sitting between them. Germline assignment: CDR1 SGHDT and CDR2 YYEEEE. The CDR3 bases are TGTGCCAGCGGGGGGACTCGATCCTACAATGAGCAGTTCTTC. This translates into CASGGTRSYNEQFF.

The genes are TRBV5-6 and TRBJ1-6, with a weak D call TRBD1 (6 bases). Trimming pared 4 bases from V and 9 bases from J, leaving 14 bases between. The CDR3 covers 14 residues. From germline, CDR1 is SGHDT and CDR2 YYEEEE. The CDR3, as DNA: TGTGCCAGCAGCCGGATTGCGGGGGCTTCACCCCTCCACTTT. Amino acids: CASSRIAGASPLHF.

J is TRBJ1-2 and V is TRBV5-1; no firm D call. V was shortened by 6 bases and J by 7 bases, with 19 bases between the two germline ends. The germline V gene encodes CDR1 SGHRS and CDR2 YFSETQ. The CDR3 consists of 14 residues. CDR3 sequence (DNA): TGCGCCAGCACCCCGGCGGGGAGGTCCGTTGGCTACACCTTC. This codes for CASTPAGRSVGYTF.

The sample holds one count of this clone. The chain combines TRBV11-2 with TRBJ1-2; D is uncertain. V shed 5 bases and J shed 1 base, with 8 bases lying between them. The CDR3 covers 13 residues. Germline V gene data show CDR1 as SGHAT and CDR2 as FQNNGV. Here the CDR3 reads CASSRPGNYGYTF. The CDR3 nucleotides read TGTGCCAGCAGCCGTCCGGGTAACTATGGCTACACCTTC. The full variable domain, its missing parts supplied by reference TRBV11-2 and TRBJ1-2, is EAGVAQSPRYKIIEKRQSVAFWCNPISGHATLYWYQQILGQGPKLLIQFQNNGVVDDSQLPKDRFSAERLKGVDSTLKIQPAKLEDSAVYLCASSRPGNYGYTFGSGTRLTVV.

The chain couples TRBV6-6 to TRBJ2-3; no clear D. This CDR3 comprises 11 residues. CDR1 and CDR2 from the germline V gene are MNHNY and SVGAGI (reference sequence). The ends were cut back, 7 bases at V and 4 bases at J, with 6 bases in the middle. The CDR3 DNA sequence: TGTGCCAGCACCAATTCAGATACGCAGTATTTT. It yields the protein CASTNSDTQYF.

The rearrangement joins TRBV11-2 to TRBJ1-6; D is unresolved. The CDR3 runs to 15 residues. V dropped 0 bases and J dropped 0 bases, with 3 bases sitting between them. Germline CDR1 SGHAT, CDR2 FQNNGV. CDR3 region: CASSLDLSYNSPLHF. Written as DNA, the CDR3 is TGTGCCAGCAGCTTAGACCTCTCCTATAATTCACCCCTCCACTTT.

The V gene is TRBV11-2, the J gene TRBJ2-5, with D possibly TRBD2 on 5 matching bases. The germline V gene encodes CDR1 SGHAT and CDR2 FQNNGV. Trimming left V 3 bases short and J 9 bases short, with 8 bases between. The CDR3 is made up of 11 amino acids. The CDR3 loop reads CASSFVGAQYF. DNA of the CDR3: TGTGCCAGCAGCTTCGTCGGGGCCCAGTACTTC.

This clone has only one observation. The chain couples TRBV10-3 to TRBJ1-2, with 7 bases aligning to TRBD1. V was clipped by 8 bases and J by 1 base; unmatched bases: 4. This CDR3 is built from 13 residues. Germline lookup yields CDR1 ENHRY and CDR2 SYGVKD. This CDR3 is CAIETGDNYGYTF. Written as DNA, the CDR3 is TGTGCCATCGAAACAGGGGATAACTATGGCTACACCTTC.

This chain connects TRBV28 to TRBJ2-1; 7 nucleotides line up with TRBD1. V lost 6 bases and J lost 3; bases outside the gene matches: 8. Germline CDR1 and CDR2: MDHEN and SYDVKM. The CDR3 spans 15 residues. CDR3 amino acids: CASRSLAGGYNEQFF. CDR3 sequence (DNA): TGTGCCAGCAGATCCTTGGCAGGGGGCTACAATGAGCAGTTCTTC.

This chain connects TRBV5-5 to TRBJ2-7; a possible D gene is TRBD1 (5 bases). V lost 4 bases to trimming and J lost 7 bases, with 18 bases between them. Germline loops: CDR1 SGHKS, CDR2 YYEKEE (reference sequence). The CDR3 is 14 residues long. The CDR3 DNA follows: TGTGCCAGCAGCCCGGGCCAGGGCGGTGGGGAGCAGTACTTC. This translates into CASSPGQGGGEQYF.

J is TRBJ1-4 and V is TRBV6-6; D gene unclear. Germline CDR1 reads MNHNY; CDR2 reads SVGAGI (reference sequence). The V gene lost 2 bases and the J gene lost 8 bases, with 18 bases spanning the gap. This CDR3 has 16 amino acids. Here the CDR3 reads CASSYLPSNPPEKLFF. DNA of the CDR3: TGTGCCAGCAGTTACCTGCCTTCTAACCCCCCAGAAAAACTGTTTTTT.

The gene calls are TRBV13 and TRBJ1-1; 8 bases are a match to TRBD1. The length of the CDR3 is 15 residues. With V trimmed by 5 bases and J by 1 base, 6 bases remained unmatched. Germline V gives CDR1 PRHDT, CDR2 FYEKMQ (reference sequence). CDR3 coding DNA: TGTGCCAGCAGCACCAGGGACAGGTGGAACACTGAAGCTTTCTTT. It specifies CASSTRDRWNTEAFF. The entire variable domain, with the rest obtained from reference TRBV13 and TRBJ1-1, is as follows: AAGVIQSPRHLIKEKRETATLKCYPIPRHDTVYWYQQGPGQDPQFLISFYEKMQSDKGSIPDRFSAQQFSDYHSELNMSSLELGDSALYFCASSTRDRWNTEAFFGQGTRLTVV.

This rearrangement joins TRBV9 to TRBJ2-3, with D possibly TRBD2 on 5 matching bases. The CDR3 has 15 residues. Germline-derived CDR1 and CDR2 are SGDLS and YYNGEE. V lost 0 bases to trimming and J lost 2 bases, with 10 bases between them. CDR3 coding DNA: TGTGCCAGCAGCGTAGTCACGGGGTCCACAGATACGCAGTATTTT. It codes for CASSVVTGSTDTQYF.

This clone was detected only a few times. V is TRBV7-9 and J is TRBJ1-6; D is unclear. V lost 3 bases to trimming and J lost 9 bases, with 3 bases between them. The CDR3 sequence is 11 residues long. Germline loops: CDR1 SEHNR, CDR2 FQNEAQ (reference sequence). This chain's CDR3 is CASSLGSPLHF. Here the CDR3 DNA reads TGTGCCAGCAGCTTGGGTTCACCCCTCCACTTT.

The chain employs TRBV9 and TRBJ2-3; 12 bases agree with TRBD2. Trimming cost V 7 bases and J 0 bases; bases outside gene matches: 6. The germline V gene has CDR1 SGDLS and CDR2 YYNGEE. The CDR3 extends over 16 amino acids. The CDR3 reads CASGRLAGDSTDTQYF. CDR3 DNA: TGTGCCAGCGGTCGACTAGCGGGGGATAGCACAGATACGCAGTATTTT.

This clone was detected only once. V is TRBV30 and J is TRBJ2-3, with 7 bases identical to TRBD1. Trimming took 2 bases from V and 1 from J; bases not matched to a gene: 3. Germline V gives CDR1 GTSNPN, CDR2 SVGIG (reference sequence). The CDR3 sequence is 14 residues long. The CDR3 coding sequence is TGTGCCTGGAGTTTAGGACAGGGCACAGATACGCAGTATTTT. It yields the protein CAWSLGQGTDTQYF.

Only one count was recorded for this clone. The V and J genes are TRBV6-5 and TRBJ2-1, with 8 positions matching TRBD2. Unmatched junction bases numbered 5, after V lost 5 bases and J lost 2 bases. The CDR3 loop spans 15 amino acids. CDR1 is MNHEY and CDR2 is SVGAGI in the germline V gene. The DNA for the CDR3 is TGTGCCAGCAGTCCTAGCGGGCACGCCTACAATGAGCAGTTCTTC. Protein product: CASSPSGHAYNEQFF.

This chain links TRBV29-1 with TRBJ2-7; 11 nucleotides agree with TRBD2. CDR1 and CDR2 from the germline V gene are SQVTM and ANQGSEA. V lost 5 bases and J lost 3; bases outside the gene matches: 9. CDR3 length equals 15 residues. DNA for the CDR3: TGCAGCGTTTTTGGAGATGGGACTAGCGGCTACGAGCAGTACTTC. The encoded protein is CSVFGDGTSGYEQYF.

J is TRBJ1-2 and V is TRBV4-2, with D maybe TRBD1 (5 bases). The CDR3 covers 15 residues. Germline V gives CDR1 LGHNA, CDR2 YNFKEQ. V lost 0 bases to trimming and J lost 11 bases, with 19 bases between them. The DNA for the CDR3 is TGTGCCAGCAGCCAAGACTGGACAAGCTCTATGGTGTACACCTTC. Its translation: CASSQDWTSSMVYTF.

The chain couples TRBV27 to TRBJ2-5; D is ambiguous. This CDR3 spans 13 amino acids. Trimming shortened V by 3 bases and J by 2 bases, and 7 bases separated the two germline ends. Per the germline V gene, CDR1 is MNHEY and CDR2 is SMNVEV (reference sequence). CDR3 region: CASSLYSQETQYF. The CDR3 nucleotides are TGTGCCAGCAGTTTGTACAGTCAAGAGACCCAGTACTTC.

The J gene is TRBJ2-1, the V gene TRBV19; D call uncertain. CDR3 length equals 12 residues. The V gene's germline CDR1 is LNHDA and CDR2 SQIVND (reference sequence). The germline V and J ends were trimmed by 1 base and 7 bases, with 5 bases remaining between them. The CDR3 region is CASSIGGNEQFF. CDR3 DNA: TGTGCCAGTAGTATAGGGGGTAATGAGCAGTTCTTC.

The chain joins TRBV5-6 to TRBJ2-5, with 7 bases aligning to TRBD1. The CDR3 is 14 residues long. Germline trimming cut 0 bases from V and 7 bases from J; bases unmatched to any gene: 6. Per the germline V gene, CDR1 is SGHDT and CDR2 is YYEEEE. CDR3 protein: CASSLEGQIWTQYF. The CDR3 nucleotides read TGTGCCAGCAGCTTGGAGGGACAGATATGGACCCAGTACTTC.

The count of this clone is one. The genes are TRBV4-1 and TRBJ2-7; TRBD1 agrees at 7 bases. The CDR3 has 16 amino acids. Germline V gene data show CDR1 as MGHRA and CDR2 as YSYEKL. Losses at the gene ends were 0 bases for V and 2 bases for J; bases not matched to a gene: 7. CDR3 nucleotide sequence: TGCGCCAGCAGCCAAGATCTCACCGGGACAGCCTACGAGCAGTACTTC. This encodes CASSQDLTGTAYEQYF.

This chain uses TRBV10-3 with TRBJ1-1, with D perhaps matching TRBD1 (5 bases). Trimming removed 3 bases from V and 3 bases from J, with 8 bases in between. CDR1 is ENHRY, CDR2 SYGVKD, per germline. This CDR3 is 13 amino acids long. Here the CDR3 reads CAISEEGDTEAFF. Here the CDR3 DNA reads TGTGCCATCAGTGAAGAAGGGGACACTGAAGCTTTCTTT.

This chain links TRBV29-1 with TRBJ2-7; 8 bases align to TRBD1. The CDR3 has 13 amino acids. The V gene end was trimmed by 4 bases and the J gene end by 3 bases; junction bases not matched to a gene: 5. CDR1 is SQVTM, CDR2 ANQGSEA, per germline. CDR3 bases: TGCAGCGTTGGGGGAACAGGGGGCTACGAGCAGTACTTC. Protein: CSVGGTGGYEQYF.

By sample share, this clone is medium-sized. Other DNA sequences in this sample translate to the same CDR3. This chain uses TRBV4-3 with TRBJ2-2; D is perhaps TRBD1 or TRBD2 (6 bases each). From germline, CDR1 is LGHNA and CDR2 YSLEER. This CDR3 is 16 amino acids long. Trimming removed 0 bases from V and 0 bases from J, with 8 bases in between. The CDR3 spells CASSQEGGANTGELFF. CDR3 DNA: TGCGCCAGCAGCCAAGAGGGGGGCGCGAACACCGGGGAGCTGTTTTTT.

The chain couples TRBV10-2 to TRBJ2-7, with a possible D match to TRBD1 (5 bases). This CDR3 is 13 amino acids long. CDR1 and CDR2 (germline): WSHSY, SAAADI. V was cut by 4 bases and J by 3 bases, with 10 bases left in between. CDR3 DNA sequence: TGCGCCAGCAGTGTAGGGGTTAACTACGAGCAGTACTTC. Residues: CASSVGVNYEQYF.